This record covers a single TCR beta chain. As yet, its antigen is unknown. The germline CDR1 and CDR2 sequences are SGHNT and YENEEA. Trimming stripped 0 bases from V and 8 bases from J, with 7 bases between. The CDR3 is 13 residues long. In the PCR, 60 Vbeta and 13 Jbeta primers were used. Profiled with immunoSEQ multiplex PCR; TCRdb holds only in-frame clones, not every one. The table includes under 250,000 clones, around four fifths detected once. The source of the sample is a study of cytomegalovirus exposure and HLA in healthy donors. General study points: Sequencing depth across donors, presence/absence analyses assumed, was roughly uniform. The authors listed around 150 TCR beta chains as cytomegalovirus-associated.

Sequencing was done on a sample of PBMCs. The V and J genes are TRBV11-3 and TRBJ1-4; D remains ambiguous. The source is a boy aged 5-17 years in good health and CMV-seronegative. CDR3 DNA sequence: TGTGCCAGCAGCTTAGATACGGAGGAAAAACTGTTTTTT. Its protein product is CASSLDTEEKLFF.